These 28 T cell receptor beta chains came from one sample sequenced in a study of T cells in Graves' hyperthyroidism and ophthalmopathy. The TCR beta CDR3 regions underwent amplification using RNA transcripts as the source. The HTBI set primed first-round TCR CDR3 RT-PCR. One entry per CDR3 protein, called by TCRdb with MiXCR from the multiplex PCR reads. Of 250,000 to 300,000 distinct CDR3 sequences in the sample, about 18% were seen once. Sequencing was done on a sample of blood. These receptors were taken from a woman aged 55-69 years with Graves' ophthalmopathy.

This clonotype was counted ten times or more. The rearrangement joins TRBV30 to TRBJ2-1; the D gene is possibly TRBD2 (5 bases). Trimming removed 7 bases from V and 0 bases from J, with 10 bases in between. CDR3 length: 13 amino acids. Germline V CDR1 and CDR2: GTSNPN, SVGIG (reference sequence). CDR3 sequence reads: CASRADSYNEQFF. The CDR3 coding sequence is TGTGCCTCGAGGGCAGACTCCTACAATGAGCAGTTCTTC.

The genes are TRBV5-1 and TRBJ2-6, with 7 nucleotides matching TRBD1. Per the germline V gene, CDR1 is SGHRS and CDR2 is YFSETQ. The CDR3 is 19 amino acids. V dropped 3 bases and J dropped 1; count of bases not matched to a gene: 13. The CDR3 here is CASSWLPGQTISGANVLTF. The CDR3 coding sequence is TGCGCCAGCAGCTGGTTACCGGGACAGACGATTTCTGGGGCCAACGTCCTGACTTTC.

This clonotype came up many times. The J gene is TRBJ2-7, the V gene TRBV20-1; 9 positions agree with TRBD1. There are 14 residues in the CDR3. With V trimmed by 6 bases and J by 5 bases, 11 bases remained unmatched. Per the germline V gene, CDR1 is DFQATT and CDR2 is SNEGSKA (reference sequence). The CDR3 DNA follows: TGCAGTGCAGCAGAAGGACAGGGGATCCACGAGCAGTACTTC. It encodes CSAAEGQGIHEQYF.

This clonotype was recorded many times. The chain employs TRBV7-9 and TRBJ2-5; D is perhaps TRBD1 (5 bases). Trimming took 5 bases from V and 0 from J, leaving 10 bases between them. The CDR3 totals 14 residues. Germline V gives CDR1 SEHNR, CDR2 FQNEAQ (reference sequence). CDR3 residues: CASSADSYQETQYF. CDR3 in DNA: TGTGCCAGCAGCGCAGACAGCTACCAAGAGACCCAGTACTTC.

This clonotype was counted many times. The chain is built from TRBV28 and TRBJ1-4; 9 nucleotides line up with TRBD1. V shed 7 bases and J 7 bases; nucleotides not matched to a gene: 7. The CDR3 is 14 amino acids. Germline V gene sequence: CDR1 MDHEN, CDR2 SYDVKM. CDR3 region: CASTTGTGSEKLFF. The DNA of the CDR3 is TGTGCCAGCACAACCGGGACAGGGAGTGAAAAACTGTTTTTT.

This clonotype showed up just a few times. This chain links TRBV19 with TRBJ2-2; a weak D match, TRBD2 (6 bases). The V end was cut by 7 bases, the J end by 7 bases, with 19 bases between. This CDR3 has 15 amino acids. In germline, CDR1 is LNHDA, CDR2 SQIVND (reference sequence). CDR3 bases: TGTGCCAGTACCTCCACCGGGACTTACCACGGGGAGCTGTTTTTT. Protein product: CASTSTGTYHGELFF.

This clonotype showed up many times. The rearrangement joins TRBV25-1 to TRBJ2-7; the D gene is possibly TRBD2 (5 bases). V was clipped by 6 bases and J by 1 base, with 13 bases between them. This CDR3 contains 14 residues. The germline CDR1 and CDR2 sequences are MGHDK and SYGVNS. CDR3 protein: CASSAFRGSYEQYF. Written as DNA, the CDR3 is TGTGCCAGCAGCGCTTTCCGGGGATCCTACGAGCAGTACTTC.

This clonotype occurred many times. The rearrangement joins TRBV29-1 to TRBJ2-3; 16 bases fit TRBD2. The junction had 12 bases not matched to a gene; V was cut back by 4 bases and J by 5 bases. The CDR3 is made up of 18 amino acids. CDR1 SQVTM and CDR2 ANQGSEA come from the germline V gene. CDR3 amino acids: CSVVLAGTSGGAVDTQYF. DNA for the CDR3: TGCAGCGTTGTCCTCGCCGGGACTAGCGGGGGGGCCGTAGATACGCAGTATTTT.

This clonotype was picked up many times. The chain combines TRBV28 with TRBJ2-3, with TRBD1 matching over 9 bases. The CDR3 loop spans 16 amino acids. With V trimmed by 5 bases and J by 2 bases, 8 bases remained unmatched. Germline V CDR1 and CDR2: MDHEN, SYDVKM. CDR3: CASSTPRTGVTDTQYF. CDR3 DNA sequence: TGTGCCAGCAGTACCCCCCGGACAGGGGTCACAGATACGCAGTATTTT. Filled out from reference TRBV28 and TRBJ2-3, the complete variable domain reads DVKVTQSSRYLVKRTGEKVFLECVQDMDHENMFWYRQDPGLGLRLIYFSYDVKMKEKGDIPEGYSVSREKKERFSLILESASTNQTSMYLCASSTPRTGVTDTQYFGPGTRLTVL.

A few counts support this clonotype. The V call is TRBV3-1, the J call TRBJ2-5; D not certain. The length of the CDR3 is 16 residues. Per germline, CDR1 LGHDT and CDR2 YNNKEL (reference sequence). The ends were cut back, 1 base at V and 5 bases at J, with 17 bases in the middle. CDR3 region: CASSQGGRYKGETQYF. CDR3 DNA sequence: TGTGCCAGCAGCCAAGGTGGACGGTATAAAGGGGAGACCCAGTACTTC.

There are a few counts of this clonotype. V is TRBV24-1 and J is TRBJ1-2, with D possibly being TRBD1 (5 bases). V dropped 9 bases and J dropped 4 bases, with 14 bases sitting between them. In germline, CDR1 is KGHDR, CDR2 SFDVKD. The CDR3 is 13 amino acids. The CDR3 region has the DNA TGTGCCACCCAACCCGGGGGGGGCTATGGCTACACCTTC. Translated: CATQPGGGYGYTF.

This clonotype appeared once. The gene calls are TRBV18 and TRBJ1-4, with D tentatively TRBD1 (5 bases). Germline assignment: CDR1 KGHSH and CDR2 LQKENI. The CDR3 spans 15 residues. Trimming took 1 base from V and 5 from J, leaving 11 bases between them. CDR3 DNA sequence: TGTGCCAGCTCACCACGGCGGGGGGAAAATGAAAAACTGTTTTTT. The encoded protein is CASSPRRGENEKLFF.

In its sample, this clonotype was seen a few times. The chain employs TRBV25-1 and TRBJ2-7; 7 positions agree with TRBD1. Germline CDR1 is MGHDK and CDR2 is SYGVNS. This CDR3 is 13 amino acids long. After removal of 6 bases from V and 3 bases from J, the junction contained 5 bases not matched to a gene. CDR3 nucleotide sequence: TGTGCCAGCAGGCCCCGACAGGGCTACGAGCAGTACTTC. It codes for CASRPRQGYEQYF.

CDR3 coding DNA: TGTGCCAGCAGCTTAGTGGGACTAGCGGGAGATACGCAGTATTTT. This translates into CASSLVGLAGDTQYF. The chain carries TRBV11-2 and TRBJ2-3; 12 bases are shared with TRBD2. CDR1 is SGHAT, CDR2 FQNNGV, per germline. The V segment lost 1 base and the J segment 5 bases; nucleotides outside the gene matches: 1. The CDR3 is 15 residues long. Combining the CDR3 with reference TRBV11-2 and TRBJ2-3 gives the whole variable domain EAGVAQSPRYKIIEKRQSVAFWCNPISGHATLYWYQQILGQGPKLLIQFQNNGVVDDSQLPKDRFSAERLKGVDSTLKIQPAKLEDSAVYLCASSLVGLAGDTQYFGPGTRLTVL.

This rearrangement joins TRBV7-8 to TRBJ2-5; 8 bases align to TRBD1. After removal of 5 bases from V and 5 bases from J, the junction contained 7 bases not matched to a gene. There are 14 residues in the CDR3. Germline-derived CDR1 and CDR2 are SGHVS and FQNEAQ. The CDR3 loop is CASSAQGVGETQYF. The CDR3 DNA sequence: TGTGCCAGCAGCGCACAGGGGGTAGGGGAGACCCAGTACTTC.

This clonotype has only a few counts. One end of the junction varies from germline; a read error may be responsible. This sequence joins TRBV12-5 and TRBJ1-5; 8 bases align to TRBD1. CDR1 and CDR2 (germline): LGHNT, FRNRAP. The CDR3 runs 16 residues. CDR3 loop: CVSGRGTGGSNQPQHF. CDR3 sequence (DNA): TGTGTTAGTGGACGGGGGACAGGCGGGAGCAATCAGCCCCAGCATTTT. Complete variable domain (other parts from reference TRBV12-5 and TRBJ1-5): DARVTQTPRHKVTEMGQEVTMRCQPILGHNTVFWYRQTMMQGLELLAYFRNRAPLDDSGMPKDRFSAEMPDATLATLKIQPSEPRDSAVYFCVSGRGTGGSNQPQHFGDGTRLSIL.

The chain carries TRBV6-1 and TRBJ2-4; the D is unclear. CDR1 and CDR2 from the germline V gene are MNHNS and SASEGT. The CDR3 contains 15 residues. Trimming stripped 7 bases from V and 5 bases from J, with 18 bases between. The CDR3 loop reads CASKTLGIWENIQYF. In nucleotides, the CDR3 is TGTGCCAGCAAAACTCTTGGGATTTGGGAAAACATTCAGTACTTC.

Worth noting for this clonotype: At one end the junction does not follow the germline gene, possibly because of a read error. J is TRBJ1-1 and V is TRBV12-3 or TRBV12-4; tentative D call: TRBD1 (5 bases). The CDR3 runs 13 residues. The CDR3 DNA reads TGTGCCAGCAGTTTCGCAGGGAACACTGGAGCTTTCTTT. This translates into CASSFAGNTGAFF.

This clonotype was detected many times. The chain joins TRBV27 to TRBJ2-5, with D maybe TRBD1 (6 bases). The germline CDR1 and CDR2 sequences are MNHEY and SMNVEV (reference sequence). This CDR3 has 12 amino acids. The V gene lost 6 bases and the J gene lost 4 bases, with 9 bases spanning the gap. The DNA for the CDR3 is TGTGCCAGCAGCGGGACACCAGAGACCCAGTACTTC. Its protein is CASSGTPETQYF.

This clonotype was picked up many times. The rearrangement links TRBV11-2 to TRBJ2-1; the match to TRBD2 covers 11 bases. After removal of 1 base from V and 0 bases from J, the junction contained 5 bases not matched to a gene. The germline gives CDR1 SGHAT, CDR2 FQNNGV. This CDR3 has 18 residues. The CDR3 DNA reads as TGTGCCAGCAGCTTAGGACTAGCGGGGACCTTCTCCTACAATGAGCAGTTCTTC. It is translated as CASSLGLAGTFSYNEQFF.

The rearrangement joins TRBV28 to TRBJ2-7, with TRBD1 matching over 10 bases. V lost 5 bases to trimming and J lost 4 bases; unmatched junction nucleotides: 8. The CDR3 is made up of 15 amino acids. Germline lookup yields CDR1 MDHEN and CDR2 SYDVKM. The CDR3 loop reads CASSPTGTGEYEQYF. The CDR3 coding sequence is TGTGCCAGCAGTCCAACCGGGACAGGGGAATACGAGCAGTACTTC.

This clonotype was counted ten times or more. The CDR3, as DNA: TGTGCCAGCAGCTTGCTGGGGAAAACTAATGAAAAACTGTTTTTT. It encodes CASSLLGKTNEKLFF. The chain combines TRBV5-6 with TRBJ1-4; no clear D gene. Germline V CDR1 and CDR2: SGHDT, YYEEEE. CDR3 size: 15 residues. The V end was cut by 1 base, the J end by 1 base, with 8 bases between.

This clonotype appeared many times. The CDR3 sequence is CASKGGDYGYTF. The CDR3 DNA reads TGTGCCAGCAAGGGAGGGGACTATGGCTACACCTTC. The chain recombines TRBV2 with TRBJ1-2, with D perhaps matching TRBD1 (5 bases). The CDR3 contains 12 residues. Germline assignment: CDR1 SNHLY and CDR2 FYNNEI. V lost 7 bases and J 3 bases, leaving 9 bases between the germline ends.

The table lists this clonotype with many counts. The chain couples TRBV20-1 to TRBJ2-2; weak D call: TRBD1 (6 bases). V lost 2 bases, J lost 7 bases, and 17 bases lay in between. Germline V gene data show CDR1 as DFQATT and CDR2 as SNEGSKA (reference sequence). The CDR3 length is 15 residues. The CDR3 DNA is TGCAGTGCTAGACGGACGGACAGAATGGGCGGGGAGCTGTTTTTT. It yields the protein CSARRTDRMGGELFF.

The table lists this clonotype with many counts. V usage is TRBV10-2 and J usage is TRBJ2-1; 10 bases line up with TRBD1. This CDR3 region has 15 residues. J gave up 12 bases and V 3 bases, and 11 bases lay outside the gene matches. Germline CDR1 is WSHSY and CDR2 is SAAADI. DNA for the CDR3: TGCGCCAGCAGTGACCCCGGGACAGGGGTTCAAGGGCAGTTCTTC. This codes for CASSDPGTGVQGQFF.

This clonotype was found many times. The rearrangement links TRBV6-2 or TRBV6-3 to TRBJ2-7, with TRBD2 identical over 9 bases. CDR1 and CDR2 from the germline V gene are MNHEY and SVGEGT. There are 14 residues in the CDR3. With 8 bases clipped from V and 6 bases from J, the junction kept 11 bases outside the gene matches. CDR3 residues: CASQSGGQRSEQYF. In nucleotides, the CDR3 is TGTGCCAGCCAGAGCGGGGGGCAGCGGAGCGAGCAGTACTTC.

This clonotype was detected ten times or more. This rearrangement joins TRBV15 to TRBJ1-2; 8 nucleotides match TRBD1. V lost 2 bases, J lost 8 bases, and 10 bases stayed unmatched. Germline-derived CDR1 and CDR2 are LNHNV and YYDKDF (reference sequence). This CDR3 region has 15 residues. The CDR3 protein is CATSRLDRGGPGYTF. The CDR3 coding sequence is TGTGCCACCAGCAGACTTGACAGGGGAGGCCCAGGCTACACCTTC.

This clonotype showed up just a few times. The chain recombines TRBV10-3 with TRBJ2-2; D possibly corresponds to TRBD2 (6 bases). Looked up from germline, CDR1 is ENHRY and CDR2 is SYGVKD. V was pared by 6 bases and J by 4 bases, with 18 bases between. The CDR3 spans 16 residues. Here the CDR3 DNA reads TGTGCCATCAGGGACGGAGCGGGTCGGGCCACCGGGGAGCTGTTTTTT. It yields the protein CAIRDGAGRATGELFF.